This T cell receptor beta chain was observed in a study of beta chain features in type 1 diabetes. Study-level points and caveats: Researchers caution that PCR might favor shorter templates, equally among patients and controls.

Sequencing targeted expressed TCRB transcripts, as all isolated RNA had been reverse transcribed. Only in-frame clones appear in the TCRdb table, and some are missing; sequencing was by immunoSEQ multiplex PCR. The data contain 360,000 or so clones, about 19% of them singletons. Per the germline V gene, CDR1 is SGHDT and CDR2 is YYEEEE. CDR3 length equals 14 residues. J lost 4 bases, V lost 2 bases, and 5 bases had no gene match. In this sample, this clone turned up a few times. Antigen specificity is unknown. The source is a young woman in good health. This rearrangement joins TRBV5-6 to TRBJ2-5, with TRBD1 matching over 7 bases. Sequences were obtained from naive CD4+ T cells from blood. The CDR3 here is CASSLGGAIETQYF. The CDR3 coding sequence is TGTGCCAGCAGCTTAGGGGGCGCGATAGAGACCCAGTACTTC.